The rows below give T cell receptor beta chains drawn from one sample of a study of shared clonotypes between healthy human individuals. Profiling relied on immunoSEQ multiplex PCR, and the TCRdb table lists in-frame clones only, not all of them. The table has a few hundred thousand clones, 65% to 80% seen once. The sample comprised PBMCs. All receptors come from a woman between 35 and 50 years old in good health. Some clones in this sample may be carry-over from other donors' samples. Each CDR3 is given with its conserved first and last residue.

j_gene,len,v_gene,CDR3aa
TRBJ1-1,14,TRBV9,CASSVTGMNTEAFF
TRBJ2-1,18,TRBV4-1,CAPYQDGGLSFLTHEQFF
TRBJ2-5,15,TRBV5-4,CASSSKTGSQETQYF
TRBJ1-2,15,TRBV5-1,CASSLAGLPNYGYTF
TRBJ2-2,16,TRBV27,CASSPWTSGSVGELFF
TRBJ2-1,14,TRBV5-6,CASKDLGSNNEQFF
TRBJ2-1,11,TRBV9,CASRGQKEQFF
TRBJ2-7,18,TRBV21-1,CASSKGERGGHSSYEQYF
TRBJ1-2,13,TRBV6-1,CASSKPQVYGYTF
TRBJ1-2,13,TRBV6-5,CASSLGQGDGYTF
TRBJ2-3,16,TRBV10-3,CAISVGLAGVIDTQYF
TRBJ1-1,11,TRBV5-4,CASSSYTEAFF
TRBJ2-2,15,TRBV5-1,CASSLQGSITGELFF